This passage covers 30 T cell receptor beta chains from one sample sequenced in a study of blood T cell repertoires in COVID-19. TCRdb keeps only in-frame clones here, not all; method: immunoSEQ multiplex PCR. The repertoire holds about 140,000 clones, with around 90% as singletons. Sequencing used peripheral blood. The receptors here all came from a woman in her 50s with acute or convalescent COVID-19.

The chain carries TRBV7-6 and TRBJ2-2; D is perhaps TRBD2 (7 bases). This CDR3 is built from 15 residues. V shed 5 bases and J shed 7 bases, with 17 bases lying between them. Germline assignment: CDR1 SGHVS and CDR2 FNYEAQ. This chain's CDR3 is CASSPREVQGGELFF. DNA of the CDR3: TGTGCCAGCAGCCCTCGGGAGGTACAGGGCGGGGAGCTGTTTTTT.

The V and J genes are TRBV24-1 and TRBJ2-5, with 10 bases identical to TRBD2. J gave up 0 bases and V 2 bases, and 2 bases lay outside the gene matches. CDR3 length equals 16 residues. Germline V gives CDR1 KGHDR, CDR2 SFDVKD. CDR3 in amino acids: CATSDYSGGNQETQYF. The CDR3 nucleotides are TGTGCCACCAGTGATTATAGCGGGGGGAACCAAGAGACCCAGTACTTC.

V usage is TRBV6-5 and J usage is TRBJ2-1, with 10 nucleotides matching TRBD2. Trimming at V came to 5 bases and at J to 7 bases, leaving 8 bases not matched to a gene. CDR1 MNHEY and CDR2 SVGAGI come from the germline V gene. The CDR3 runs 15 residues. The CDR3 DNA sequence: TGTGCCAGCAGTCACCTAGCGGGAGAGGAAAATGAGCAGTTCTTC. It specifies CASSHLAGEENEQFF.

This sequence joins TRBV5-1 and TRBJ1-1, with D uncertain. Germline CDR1 SGHRS, CDR2 YFSETQ. This CDR3 has 15 amino acids. The germline V and J ends were trimmed by 1 base and 0 bases, with 10 bases remaining between them. The DNA for the CDR3 is TGCGCCAGCAGCTTGTCGCCGGGAATGAACACTGAAGCTTTCTTT. This gives the protein CASSLSPGMNTEAFF.

The genes are TRBV9 and TRBJ2-7; the match to TRBD1 covers 7 bases. The germline gives CDR1 SGDLS, CDR2 YYNGEE. The junction had 8 bases not matched to a gene; V was cut back by 3 bases and J by 2 bases. The CDR3 contains 15 residues. For the CDR3, the DNA is TGTGCCAGCAGCGACCGGGACAGTTACCCCTACGAGCAGTACTTC. Protein: CASSDRDSYPYEQYF.

J is TRBJ1-6 and V is TRBV10-3; D is perhaps TRBD1 (6 bases). The CDR3 has 13 amino acids. V lost 10 bases and J 6 bases, leaving 13 bases between the germline ends. The V gene's germline CDR1 is ENHRY and CDR2 SYGVKD. CDR3 nucleotide sequence: TGTGCCACACAGGGTCTTGGTAATTCACCCCTCCACTTT. It is translated as CATQGLGNSPLHF.

The J gene is TRBJ1-5, the V gene TRBV4-1, with 7 nucleotides matching TRBD1. The V segment lost 0 bases and the J segment 2 bases; nucleotides outside the gene matches: 4. CDR1 is MGHRA, CDR2 YSYEKL, per germline. The CDR3 is 16 residues long. Here the CDR3 reads CASSQDTGERNQPQHF. The CDR3 DNA is TGCGCCAGCAGCCAAGATACAGGGGAGCGCAATCAGCCCCAGCATTTT.

V and J are TRBV9 and TRBJ2-7, with D maybe TRBD2 (6 bases). The V end was cut by 4 bases, the J end by 9 bases, with 20 bases between. Germline V gene lookup returns CDR1 SGDLS and CDR2 YYNGEE. The CDR3 is 14 amino acids. CDR3 sequence reads: CASSPGPEPEGQYF. The CDR3 nucleotides are TGTGCCAGCAGCCCGGGACCAGAGCCGGAGGGGCAGTACTTC.

V and J are TRBV3-1 (or the pseudogene TRBV3-2) and TRBJ2-5; the match to TRBD1 covers 7 bases. J lost 6 bases, V lost 2 bases, and 6 bases had no gene match. The CDR3 is 14 residues long. From germline, CDR1 is LGHDT and CDR2 YNNKEL (reference sequence). In DNA, the CDR3 is TGTGCCAGCAGCCAAAAGGGGGCTCCGCAGACCCAGTACTTC. Its protein is CASSQKGAPQTQYF.

The chain combines TRBV3-1 (or the pseudogene TRBV3-2) with TRBJ1-2; 10 bases are shared with TRBD1. The CDR3 totals 16 residues. The J segment lost 8 bases and the V segment lost 4 bases, leaving 13 bases of the junction unmatched. Per germline, CDR1 LGHDT and CDR2 YNNKEL (reference sequence). The CDR3 spells CASSPYTGQGSSGYTF. CDR3 sequence (DNA): TGTGCCAGCAGCCCTTACACGGGACAGGGGTCCTCGGGCTACACCTTC.

This rearrangement joins TRBV7-2 to TRBJ2-7; 8 bases map to TRBD2. The CDR3 is made up of 17 amino acids. Unmatched junction bases numbered 12, after V lost 5 bases and J lost 0 bases. CDR1 SGHTA and CDR2 FQGNSA come from the germline V gene. CDR3 region: CASSPTGGGLSSYEQYF. CDR3 nucleotide sequence: TGTGCCAGCAGCCCAACCGGCGGGGGGCTAAGCTCCTACGAGCAGTACTTC. The complete variable domain, with remaining parts taken from reference TRBV7-2 and TRBJ2-7, reads GAGVSQSPSNKVTEKGKDVELRCDPISGHTALYWYRQSLGQGLEFLIYFQGNSAPDKSGLPSDRFSAERTGGSVSTLTIQRTQQEDSAVYLCASSPTGGGLSSYEQYFGPGTRLTVT.

The chain recombines TRBV4-1 with TRBJ1-1, with unresolved D. This CDR3 spans 19 amino acids. Germline V gene data show CDR1 as MGHRA and CDR2 as YSYEKL. V gave up 3 bases and J gave up 7 bases, with 30 bases separating them. The CDR3, as DNA: TGCGCCAGCAGCCATACCCAAGATATATCGTCCAGGACTGAGCTTGAAGCTTTCTTT. It encodes CASSHTQDISSRTELEAFF.

This rearrangement joins TRBV7-2 to TRBJ1-2; maybe TRBD1 (5 bases). Germline V CDR1 and CDR2: SGHTA, FQGNSA. The CDR3 runs to 12 residues. V was clipped by 6 bases and J by 7 bases, with 12 bases between them. The chain's CDR3 is CASSFGRGGYTF. The CDR3 DNA reads TGTGCCAGCAGTTTCGGGAGGGGTGGCTACACCTTC. Together with reference TRBV7-2 and TRBJ1-2, the CDR3 gives the full variable domain: GAGVSQSPSNKVTEKGKDVELRCDPISGHTALYWYRQSLGQGLEFLIYFQGNSAPDKSGLPSDRFSAERTGGSVSTLTIQRTQQEDSAVYLCASSFGRGGYTFGSGTRLTVV.

The CDR3 sequence is CSVKQGWGQETQYF. In DNA, the CDR3 is TGCAGCGTGAAACAGGGGTGGGGTCAAGAGACCCAGTACTTC. The chain couples TRBV29-1 to TRBJ2-5; 7 positions agree with TRBD1. The CDR3 is made up of 14 amino acids. Per the germline V gene, CDR1 is SQVTM and CDR2 is ANQGSEA. The trim removed 6 bases at V and 2 bases at J, leaving 9 bases unmatched. Full variable domain (missing parts from reference TRBV29-1 and TRBJ2-5): SAVISQKPSRDICQRGTSLTIQCQVDSQVTMMFWYRQQPGQSLTLIATANQGSEATYESGFVIDKFPISRPNLTFSTLTVSNMSPEDSSIYLCSVKQGWGQETQYFGPGTRLLVL.

The chain links TRBV7-2 to TRBJ2-7; 12 bases map to TRBD2. CDR1 SGHTA and CDR2 FQGNSA come from the germline V gene. The CDR3 extends over 15 amino acids. V shed 4 bases, J shed 0 bases, and the junction held 1 base outside the gene matches. The CDR3 loop is CASSWTSGTSYEQYF. The CDR3 DNA follows: TGTGCCAGCAGCTGGACTAGCGGGACCTCCTACGAGCAGTACTTC. Variable domain in full (rest from reference TRBV7-2 and TRBJ2-7): GAGVSQSPSNKVTEKGKDVELRCDPISGHTALYWYRQSLGQGLEFLIYFQGNSAPDKSGLPSDRFSAERTGGSVSTLTIQRTQQEDSAVYLCASSWTSGTSYEQYFGPGTRLTVT.

The chain carries TRBV4-1 and TRBJ2-2; no firm D call. There are 14 residues in the CDR3. Per germline, CDR1 MGHRA and CDR2 YSYEKL. Trimming cost V 0 bases and J 7 bases, with 9 bases left between them. The CDR3 spells CASSQDPLSGELFF. The CDR3 bases are TGCGCCAGCAGCCAAGATCCCTTGAGCGGGGAGCTGTTTTTT.

The CDR3 here is CASSEGRELFF. DNA for the CDR3: TGCGCCAGCAGTGAAGGGAGAGAGCTGTTTTTT. V gene TRBV10-1 combines with J gene TRBJ2-2, with a possible D match to TRBD2 (5 bases). Germline values: CDR1 WNHNN, CDR2 SYGVQD (reference sequence). CDR3 length equals 11 residues. The germline V and J ends were trimmed by 3 bases and 11 bases, with 7 bases remaining between them.

The chain combines TRBV12-3 or TRBV12-4 with TRBJ1-6, with 8 bases aligning to TRBD1. The J segment lost 12 bases and the V segment lost 6 bases, leaving 7 bases of the junction unmatched. This CDR3 spans 13 amino acids. CDR3 DNA: TGTGCCAGCAGGGACAGGGTGTGGGGACCCCTCCACTTT. Protein: CASRDRVWGPLHF.

This clone appeared a single time. The V gene is TRBV7-8, the J gene TRBJ1-5; D may be TRBD1 (5 bases). CDR1 is SGHVS, CDR2 FQNEAQ, per germline. V lost 5 bases to trimming and J lost 4 bases, with 9 bases between them. The CDR3 covers 13 residues. Written as DNA, the CDR3 is TGTGCCAGCAGCGGCGCAGGGAATCAGCCCCAGCATTTT. This translates into CASSGAGNQPQHF.

V usage is TRBV6-5 and J usage is TRBJ1-4, with D possibly matching TRBD1 (6 bases). Trimming pared 8 bases from V and 0 bases from J, leaving 10 bases between. The CDR3 covers 14 residues. Germline V gives CDR1 MNHEY, CDR2 SVGAGI. In DNA form, the CDR3 reads TGTGCCAGCGTGAGGACAGCAACTAATGAAAAACTGTTTTTT. Translating gives CASVRTATNEKLFF.

This rearrangement joins TRBV7-9 to TRBJ1-5; the D gene is possibly TRBD1 (6 bases). V lost 5 bases and J 0 bases, leaving 11 bases between the germline ends. This CDR3 contains 15 residues. Germline values: CDR1 SEHNR, CDR2 FQNEAQ (reference sequence). The CDR3 DNA reads as TGTGCCAGCAGCAAAGCAGGGGATAGCAATCAGCCCCAGCATTTT. It encodes CASSKAGDSNQPQHF.

A single count supports this clone. This chain uses TRBV5-1 with TRBJ2-5, with 8 bases aligning to TRBD2. Trimming took 1 base from V and 5 from J; bases not matched to a gene: 7. The CDR3 runs 15 residues. In germline, CDR1 is SGHRS, CDR2 YFSETQ. DNA of the CDR3: TGCGCCAGCAGCTTGCAGCGGGAGTTTTGGGAGACCCAGTACTTC. Amino acids: CASSLQREFWETQYF. Looking up the rest from reference TRBV5-1 and TRBJ2-5 gives the full variable domain: KAGVTQTPRYLIKTRGQQVTLSCSPISGHRSVSWYQQTPGQGLQFLFEYFSETQRNKGNFPGRFSGRQFSNSRSEMNVSTLELGDSALYLCASSLQREFWETQYFGPGTRLLVL.

V and J are TRBV5-1 and TRBJ2-1, with D unclear. This CDR3 spans 15 amino acids. The V end was cut by 7 bases, the J end by 4 bases, with 18 bases between. The germline V gene has CDR1 SGHRS and CDR2 YFSETQ. CDR3 residues: CASSTSTTLYNEQFF. For the CDR3, the DNA is TGCGCCAGCTCGACTTCCACTACCTTATACAATGAGCAGTTCTTC. The variable domain in full, completed from reference TRBV5-1 and TRBJ2-1, reads KAGVTQTPRYLIKTRGQQVTLSCSPISGHRSVSWYQQTPGQGLQFLFEYFSETQRNKGNFPGRFSGRQFSNSRSEMNVSTLELGDSALYLCASSTSTTLYNEQFFGPGTRLTVL.

This clone showed up just a few times. The chain combines TRBV7-6 with TRBJ1-1, with 10 positions matching TRBD1. The CDR3 sequence is 12 residues long. The V segment lost 6 bases and the J segment 5 bases; nucleotides outside the gene matches: 0. Per germline, CDR1 SGHVS and CDR2 FNYEAQ. The CDR3 reads CASRGQGTEAFF. The CDR3 nucleotides read TGTGCCAGCAGGGGACAGGGGACTGAAGCTTTCTTT.

This sequence joins TRBV6-5 and TRBJ1-1; D remains unclear. The V and J ends lost 0 bases and 1 base respectively, with 3 bases between them. Germline V CDR1 and CDR2: MNHEY, SVGAGI. The CDR3 covers 13 residues. The CDR3: CASSYSRNTEAFF. CDR3 in DNA: TGTGCCAGCAGTTACTCTCGGAACACTGAAGCTTTCTTT.

This clone was found once. The V and J genes are TRBV9 and TRBJ2-7, with 9 bases fitting TRBD2. Germline V lookup: CDR1 SGDLS, CDR2 YYNGEE. Trimming cost V 4 bases and J 4 bases; bases outside gene matches: 12. The CDR3 runs to 16 residues. The CDR3 is CASSNPLAGDAYEQYF. Here the CDR3 DNA reads TGTGCCAGCAGCAACCCCTTAGCGGGAGACGCTTACGAGCAGTACTTC.

V usage is TRBV5-1 and J usage is TRBJ1-4; D possibly corresponds to TRBD1 (5 bases). This CDR3 has 14 residues. V was trimmed by 4 bases and J by 5 bases, leaving 12 bases between them. Looked up from germline, CDR1 is SGHRS and CDR2 is YFSETQ. The chain's CDR3 is CASSVGSGNEKLFF. The CDR3, as DNA: TGCGCCAGCAGCGTGGGGTCAGGGAATGAAAAACTGTTTTTT.

The CDR3: CASSYWGQGSSPLHF. CDR3 sequence (DNA): TGTGCCAGCAGTTACTGGGGACAGGGCAGTTCACCCCTCCACTTT. The rearrangement uses TRBV6-5 and TRBJ1-6; 9 nucleotides agree with TRBD1. The CDR3 has 15 residues. Germline assignment: CDR1 MNHEY and CDR2 SVGAGI. V gave up 1 base and J gave up 9 bases; unmatched junction bases: 4.

The chain uses TRBV9 and TRBJ1-1; TRBD1 matches 12 bases. V shed 3 bases and J 1 base; nucleotides not matched to a gene: 7. CDR3 length: 17 amino acids. CDR1 SGDLS and CDR2 YYNGEE come from the germline V gene. DNA of the CDR3: TGTGCCAGCAGCGGCGGGACAGGGGGCGCCGGGAACACTGAAGCTTTCTTT. As protein: CASSGGTGGAGNTEAFF. The variable domain in full, completed from reference TRBV9 and TRBJ1-1, reads DSGVTQTPKHLITATGQRVTLRCSPRSGDLSVYWYQQSLDQGLQFLIQYYNGEERAKGNILERFSAQQFPDLHSELNLSSLELGDSALYFCASSGGTGGAGNTEAFFGQGTRLTVV.

This chain links TRBV27 with TRBJ1-3, with TRBD1 matching over 9 bases. Germline V CDR1 and CDR2: MNHEY, SMNVEV (reference sequence). Unmatched junction bases numbered 14, after V lost 4 bases and J lost 4 bases. This CDR3 has 18 residues. The CDR3 here is CASSSHPGDRASGNTIYF. In DNA, the CDR3 is TGTGCCAGCAGTTCTCACCCAGGGGACAGGGCGTCCGGAAACACCATATATTTT.